This TCR beta chain was sequenced in a study of T cells in Graves' hyperthyroidism and ophthalmopathy. Study overall: Any treatment followed the collection of peripheral blood at initial diagnosis. The study, taken as a whole, reports: In the blood, most expanded thyroid clonotypes above 0.001 appeared as well.

This CDR3 contains 14 residues. Germline values: CDR1 MNHEY, CDR2 SMNVEV (reference sequence). Trimming shortened V by 4 bases and J by 6 bases, and 16 bases separated the two germline ends. Researchers barred patients who had uncontrolled infection, other autoimmune disease, pregnancy or lactation. Diagnoses were established using clinical symptoms, serum thyroxine and TRAb, thyroid ultrasound and orbital computed tomography. Amplified regions were TCR beta CDR3 sequences from RNA transcripts. The HTBI primer set served for first-round RT-PCR of the TCR CDR3. MiXCR was run by TCRdb on the multiplex PCR reads, yielding one entry per CDR3 protein. The sample lists around 360,000 distinct CDR3 sequences, 12% to 15% occurring once. This clonotype was recorded many times. Its antigen is as yet unknown.

The source is an older woman with Graves' ophthalmopathy. What was sequenced was blood. The genes are TRBV27 and TRBJ2-7, with D uncertain. The CDR3 loop is CASSSGSPGREQYF. The DNA of the CDR3 is TGTGCCAGCAGTTCGGGTAGTCCGGGCCGCGAGCAGTACTTC.